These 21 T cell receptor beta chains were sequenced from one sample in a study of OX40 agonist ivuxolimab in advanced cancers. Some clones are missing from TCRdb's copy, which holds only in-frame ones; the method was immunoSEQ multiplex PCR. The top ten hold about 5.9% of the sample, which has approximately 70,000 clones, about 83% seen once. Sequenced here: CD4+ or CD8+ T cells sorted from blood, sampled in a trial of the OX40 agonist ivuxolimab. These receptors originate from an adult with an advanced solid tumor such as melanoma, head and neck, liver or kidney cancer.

CDR3 in amino acids: CASSDRPEAFF. The CDR3 region has the DNA TGTGCCAGCAGCGATAGACCTGAAGCTTTCTTT. The chain combines TRBV2 with TRBJ1-1, with no clear D. The CDR3 has 11 amino acids. Trimming stripped 6 bases from V and 6 bases from J, with 8 bases between. Germline values: CDR1 SNHLY, CDR2 FYNNEI.

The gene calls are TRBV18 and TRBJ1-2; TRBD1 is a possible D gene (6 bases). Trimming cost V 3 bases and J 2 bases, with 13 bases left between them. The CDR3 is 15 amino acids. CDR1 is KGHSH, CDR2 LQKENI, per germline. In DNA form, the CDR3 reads TGTGCCAGCTCACCGTCAAGCCAGGGGAACTATGGCTACACCTTC. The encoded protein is CASSPSSQGNYGYTF. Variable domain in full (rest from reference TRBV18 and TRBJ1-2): NAGVMQNPRHLVRRRGQEARLRCSPMKGHSHVYWYRQLPEEGLKFMVYLQKENIIDESGMPKERFSAEFPKEGPSILRIQQVVRGDSAAYFCASSPSSQGNYGYTFGSGTRLTVV.

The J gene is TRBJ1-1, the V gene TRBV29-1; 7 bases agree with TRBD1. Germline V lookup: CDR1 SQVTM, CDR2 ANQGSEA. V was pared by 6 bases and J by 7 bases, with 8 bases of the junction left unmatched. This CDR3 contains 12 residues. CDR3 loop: CSVGTAGGEAFF. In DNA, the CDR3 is TGCAGCGTCGGGACAGCCGGTGGTGAAGCTTTCTTT. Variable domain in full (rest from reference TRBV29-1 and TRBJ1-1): SAVISQKPSRDICQRGTSLTIQCQVDSQVTMMFWYRQQPGQSLTLIATANQGSEATYESGFVIDKFPISRPNLTFSTLTVSNMSPEDSSIYLCSVGTAGGEAFFGQGTRLTVV.

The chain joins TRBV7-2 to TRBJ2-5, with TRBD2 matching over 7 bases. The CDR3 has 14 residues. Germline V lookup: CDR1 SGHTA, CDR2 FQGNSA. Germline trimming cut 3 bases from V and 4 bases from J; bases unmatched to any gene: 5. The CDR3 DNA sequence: TGTGCCAGCAGCTTCCAGGGCGGGGGAGAGACCCAGTACTTC. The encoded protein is CASSFQGGGETQYF.

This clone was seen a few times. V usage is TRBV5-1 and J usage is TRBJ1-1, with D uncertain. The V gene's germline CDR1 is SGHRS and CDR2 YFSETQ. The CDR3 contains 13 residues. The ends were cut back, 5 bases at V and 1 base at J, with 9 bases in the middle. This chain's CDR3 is CASSYHGNTEAFF. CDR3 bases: TGCGCCAGCAGTTACCATGGGAACACTGAAGCTTTCTTT.

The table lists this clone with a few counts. In DNA, the CDR3 is TGTGCCTGGAGTCGCCGAGGGGGTGAGCAGTTCTTC. Translation gives CAWSRRGGEQFF. The rearrangement uses TRBV30 and TRBJ2-1; a possible D gene is TRBD1 (6 bases). This CDR3 has 12 residues. CDR1 GTSNPN and CDR2 SVGIG come from the germline V gene (reference sequence). V dropped 2 bases and J dropped 9 bases, with 11 bases sitting between them.

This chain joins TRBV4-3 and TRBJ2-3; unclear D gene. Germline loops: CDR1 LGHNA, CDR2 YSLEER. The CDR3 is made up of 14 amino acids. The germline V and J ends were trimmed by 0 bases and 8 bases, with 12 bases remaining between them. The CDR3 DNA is TGCGCCAGCAGCCAAGACCCTTACTTAGGTACGCAGTATTTT. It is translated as CASSQDPYLGTQYF.

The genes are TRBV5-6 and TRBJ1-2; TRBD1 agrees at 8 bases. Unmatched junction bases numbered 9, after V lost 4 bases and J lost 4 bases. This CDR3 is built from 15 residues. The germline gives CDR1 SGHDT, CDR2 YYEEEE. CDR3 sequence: CASSPRQGRSYGYTF. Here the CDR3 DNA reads TGTGCCAGCAGCCCTCGACAGGGGCGTAGCTATGGCTACACCTTC.

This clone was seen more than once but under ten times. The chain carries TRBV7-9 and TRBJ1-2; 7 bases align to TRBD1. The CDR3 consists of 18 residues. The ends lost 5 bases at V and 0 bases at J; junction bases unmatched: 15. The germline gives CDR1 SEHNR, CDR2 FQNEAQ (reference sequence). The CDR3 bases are TGTGCCAGCAGCCCCTATCCGACAGGGATGAAAGCTAACTATGGCTACACCTTC. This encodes CASSPYPTGMKANYGYTF.

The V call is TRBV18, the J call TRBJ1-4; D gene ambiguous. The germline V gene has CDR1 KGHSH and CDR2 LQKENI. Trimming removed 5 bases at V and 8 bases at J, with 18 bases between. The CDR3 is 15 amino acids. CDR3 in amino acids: CASSSVPGGKEKLFF. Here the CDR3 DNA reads TGTGCCAGCTCATCTGTACCGGGAGGAAAAGAAAAACTGTTTTTT. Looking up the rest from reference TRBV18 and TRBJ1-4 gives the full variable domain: NAGVMQNPRHLVRRRGQEARLRCSPMKGHSHVYWYRQLPEEGLKFMVYLQKENIIDESGMPKERFSAEFPKEGPSILRIQQVVRGDSAAYFCASSSVPGGKEKLFFGSGTQLSVL.

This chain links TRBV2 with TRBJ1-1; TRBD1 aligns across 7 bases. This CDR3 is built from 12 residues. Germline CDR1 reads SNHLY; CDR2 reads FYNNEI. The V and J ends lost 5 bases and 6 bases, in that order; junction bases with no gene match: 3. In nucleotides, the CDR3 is TGTGCCAGCAGTTACAGGGGCCCTGAAGCTTTCTTT. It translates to CASSYRGPEAFF. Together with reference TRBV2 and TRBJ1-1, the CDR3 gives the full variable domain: EPEVTQTPSHQVTQMGQEVILRCVPISNHLYFYWYRQILGQKVEFLVSFYNNEISEKSEIFDDQFSVERPDGSNFTLKIRSTKLEDSAMYFCASSYRGPEAFFGQGTRLTVV.

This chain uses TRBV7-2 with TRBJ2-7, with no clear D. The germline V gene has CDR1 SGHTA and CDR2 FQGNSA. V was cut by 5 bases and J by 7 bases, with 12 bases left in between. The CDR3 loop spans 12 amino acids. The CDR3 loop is CASSPSPREQYF. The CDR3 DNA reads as TGTGCCAGCAGCCCCTCACCCAGGGAGCAGTACTTC. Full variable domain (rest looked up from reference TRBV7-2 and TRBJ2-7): GAGVSQSPSNKVTEKGKDVELRCDPISGHTALYWYRQSLGQGLEFLIYFQGNSAPDKSGLPSDRFSAERTGGSVSTLTIQRTQQEDSAVYLCASSPSPREQYFGPGTRLTVT.

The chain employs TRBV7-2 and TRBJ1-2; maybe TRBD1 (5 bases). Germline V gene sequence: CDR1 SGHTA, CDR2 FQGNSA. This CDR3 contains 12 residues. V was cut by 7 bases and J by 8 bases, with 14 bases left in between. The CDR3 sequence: CASTRRGFGYTF. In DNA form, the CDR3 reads TGTGCCAGCACTAGGAGGGGCTTCGGCTACACCTTC.

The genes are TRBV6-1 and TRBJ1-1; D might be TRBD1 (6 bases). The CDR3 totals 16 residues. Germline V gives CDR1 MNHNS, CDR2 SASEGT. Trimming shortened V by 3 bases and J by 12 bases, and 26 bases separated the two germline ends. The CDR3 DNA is TGTGCCAGCAGTGATAACAGGGTGCCCCTGTCAAGTGGACCTTTCTTT. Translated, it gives CASSDNRVPLSSGPFF.

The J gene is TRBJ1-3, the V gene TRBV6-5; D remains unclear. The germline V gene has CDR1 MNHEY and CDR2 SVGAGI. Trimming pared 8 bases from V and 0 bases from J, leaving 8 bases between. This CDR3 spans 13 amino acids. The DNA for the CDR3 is TGTGCCAGCGGAGGCAGCTCTGGAAACACCATATATTTT. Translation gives CASGGSSGNTIYF.

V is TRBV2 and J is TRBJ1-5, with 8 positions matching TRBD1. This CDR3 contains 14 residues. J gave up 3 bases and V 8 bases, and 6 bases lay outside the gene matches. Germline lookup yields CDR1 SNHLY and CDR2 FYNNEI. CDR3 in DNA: TGTGCCAGCCGGGGACAGGTCCCCAATCAGCCCCAGCATTTT. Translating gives CASRGQVPNQPQHF.

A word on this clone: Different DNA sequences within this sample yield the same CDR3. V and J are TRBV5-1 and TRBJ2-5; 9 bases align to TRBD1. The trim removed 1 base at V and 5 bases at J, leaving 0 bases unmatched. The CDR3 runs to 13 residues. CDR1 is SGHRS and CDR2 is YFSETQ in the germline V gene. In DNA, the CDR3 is TGCGCCAGCAGCTTGACAGGGGGCGAGACCCAGTACTTC. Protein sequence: CASSLTGGETQYF.

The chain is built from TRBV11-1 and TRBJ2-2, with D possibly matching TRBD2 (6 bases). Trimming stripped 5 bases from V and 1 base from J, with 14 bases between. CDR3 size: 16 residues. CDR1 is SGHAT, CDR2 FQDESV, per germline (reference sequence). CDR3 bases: TGTGCCAGCAGCCCCCTTTGGGGGGAGAACACCGGGGAGCTGTTTTTT. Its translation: CASSPLWGENTGELFF.

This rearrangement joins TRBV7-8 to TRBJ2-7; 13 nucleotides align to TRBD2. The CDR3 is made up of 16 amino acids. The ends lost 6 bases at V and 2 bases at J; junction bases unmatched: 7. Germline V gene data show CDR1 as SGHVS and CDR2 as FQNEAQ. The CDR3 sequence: CASSLATSGGAYEQYF. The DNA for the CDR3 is TGTGCCAGCAGTTTGGCCACTAGCGGGGGGGCCTACGAGCAGTACTTC.

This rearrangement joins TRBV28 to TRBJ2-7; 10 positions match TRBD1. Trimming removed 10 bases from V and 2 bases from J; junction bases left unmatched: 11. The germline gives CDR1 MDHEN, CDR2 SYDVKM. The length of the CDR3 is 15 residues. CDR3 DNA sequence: TGTGCCACCACTGACAGGGGGCTCTTAACCTACGAGCAGTACTTC. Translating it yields CATTDRGLLTYEQYF.

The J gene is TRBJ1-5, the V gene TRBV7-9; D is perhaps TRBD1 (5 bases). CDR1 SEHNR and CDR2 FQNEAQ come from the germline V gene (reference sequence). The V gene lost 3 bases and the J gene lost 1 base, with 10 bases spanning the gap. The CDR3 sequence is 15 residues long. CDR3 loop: CASSLGPPSNQPQHF. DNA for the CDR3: TGTGCCAGCAGCTTGGGACCGCCGAGCAATCAGCCCCAGCATTTT.